The clone carrying this TCR beta chain has just a few counts. This specimen comes from a study of T cell repertoires in cytomegalovirus infection. TCRdb ran MiXCR on the reads and lists one entry per CDR3 protein. The data contain roughly 130,000 distinct CDR3 sequences, 8% to 9% of them seen just once; the ten biggest clones take up 10%. CDR3 length: 13 residues. In germline, CDR1 is SQVTM, CDR2 ANQGSEA. V was trimmed by 3 bases and J by 3 bases, leaving 11 bases between them. The V and J genes are TRBV29-1 and TRBJ2-5; weak D call: TRBD1 (5 bases). Material for sequencing was PBMCs. The sequence came from a human donor in good health (CMV status not recorded). Some clones in this sample may be carry-over from other donors' samples. The CDR3 nucleotides are TGCAGCGTTGATGTCACAGGCAAAGAGACCCAGTACTTC. Protein: CSVDVTGKETQYF.